These 25 T cell receptor beta chains came from one sample sequenced in a study of long-term antiretroviral therapy in people with HIV. A v3.0 immunoSEQ assay was performed at survey level. Sequencing used immunoSEQ multiplex PCR; TCRdb keeps in-frame clones, though not all of them. Among about 11,000 clones listed, around 80% were seen once. The sequencing here drew on unsorted PBMCs, taken around 7.2 years after starting antiretroviral therapy. All receptors come from a man aged 50-60 years with HIV.

The chain combines TRBV4-1 with TRBJ2-1; the D gene is possibly TRBD2 (6 bases). Per the germline V gene, CDR1 is MGHRA and CDR2 is YSYEKL. Between the trimmed V and J ends, which lost 1 base and 5 bases, there was a span of 15 bases. CDR3 size: 16 residues. The CDR3 loop is CASSQVEGNYHNEQFF. In DNA form, the CDR3 reads TGCGCCAGCAGCCAAGTGGAGGGGAATTACCACAATGAGCAGTTCTTC.

The chain uses TRBV5-1 and TRBJ2-5, with 11 bases identical to TRBD2. V shed 10 bases, J shed 2 bases, and the junction held 10 bases outside the gene matches. Per germline, CDR1 SGHRS and CDR2 YFSETQ. The length of the CDR3 is 15 residues. The CDR3 region is CASSVAGGKQETQYF. Written as DNA, the CDR3 is TGCGCCTCATCGGTAGCGGGGGGGAAGCAAGAGACCCAGTACTTC.

V gene TRBV4-2 combines with J gene TRBJ2-7; D not certain. The CDR3 length is 13 residues. V was trimmed by 3 bases and J by 0 bases, leaving 6 bases between them. Germline V gene sequence: CDR1 LGHNA, CDR2 YNFKEQ. The DNA for the CDR3 is TGTGCCAGCAGCCAGTTTGCCTCCTACGAGCAGTACTTC. This encodes CASSQFASYEQYF.

V usage is TRBV4-1 and J usage is TRBJ2-6; 8 bases match TRBD1. Germline V gives CDR1 MGHRA, CDR2 YSYEKL. The junction had 15 bases not matched to a gene; V was cut back by 4 bases and J by 4 bases. CDR3 length: 19 residues. CDR3 residues: CASSPHLGRGLRGANVLTF. CDR3 nucleotide sequence: TGCGCCAGCAGCCCCCACCTTGGCAGGGGGCTAAGGGGGGCCAACGTCCTGACTTTC.

V gene TRBV5-4 combines with J gene TRBJ2-7; 8 nucleotides match TRBD2. CDR3 length equals 13 residues. The germline gives CDR1 SGHNT, CDR2 YYREEE (reference sequence). V was pared by 2 bases and J by 7 bases, with 5 bases of the junction left unmatched. The CDR3 loop reads CASSLQRGMEQYF. Here the CDR3 DNA reads TGTGCCAGCAGCTTACAGCGGGGGATGGAGCAGTACTTC. Supplemented by reference TRBV5-4 and TRBJ2-7, the full variable domain reads ETGVTQSPTHLIKTRGQQVTLRCSSQSGHNTVSWYQQALGQGPQFIFQYYREEENGRGNFPPRFSGLQFPNYSSELNVNALELDDSALYLCASSLQRGMEQYFGPGTRLTVT.

This sequence joins TRBV19 and TRBJ1-1; D possibly corresponds to TRBD1 (6 bases). CDR3 length equals 14 residues. Germline V lookup: CDR1 LNHDA, CDR2 SQIVND (reference sequence). V was shortened by 7 bases and J by 1 base, with 13 bases between the two germline ends. In nucleotides, the CDR3 is TGTGCCAGTACCGTTGGGGGCTGGAACACTGAAGCTTTCTTT. Translation: CASTVGGWNTEAFF.

J is TRBJ2-2 and V is TRBV10-1; 7 nucleotides align to TRBD2. The V gene's germline CDR1 is WNHNN and CDR2 SYGVQD (reference sequence). The length of the CDR3 is 13 residues. The V gene end was trimmed by 8 bases and the J gene end by 2 bases; junction bases not matched to a gene: 2. The chain's CDR3 is CASGRGNTGELFF. The CDR3 DNA reads as TGCGCCAGCGGGAGGGGAAACACCGGGGAGCTGTTTTTT.

A single count supports this clone. The genes are TRBV10-2 and TRBJ2-7; 7 bases match TRBD2. CDR1 is WSHSY and CDR2 is SAAADI in the germline V gene. J gave up 3 bases and V 7 bases, and 6 bases lay outside the gene matches. This CDR3 has 13 amino acids. The CDR3 loop reads CASKGGAVYEQYF. The DNA of the CDR3 is TGCGCCAGCAAGGGAGGGGCGGTCTACGAGCAGTACTTC.

The table lists this clone with a count of one. The chain uses TRBV6-5 and TRBJ1-2, with a weak D call TRBD1 (6 bases). V gave up 7 bases and J gave up 7 bases, with 16 bases separating them. The CDR3 loop spans 13 amino acids. The V gene's germline CDR1 is MNHEY and CDR2 SVGAGI. CDR3 in amino acids: CASTLGQSSGYTF. DNA for the CDR3: TGTGCCAGCACCCTGGGACAATCAAGTGGCTACACCTTC.

This rearrangement joins TRBV7-9 to TRBJ2-3; TRBD1 matches at 8 bases. CDR1 is SEHNR, CDR2 FQNEAQ, per germline (reference sequence). V dropped 7 bases and J dropped 5; count of bases not matched to a gene: 11. The CDR3 is 15 residues long. This chain's CDR3 is CASILGQGRGDTQYF. CDR3 DNA: TGTGCCAGCATCCTTGGACAGGGTCGAGGAGATACGCAGTATTTT.

This CDR3 reads CSVEDQLSLEAFF. The CDR3, as DNA: TGCAGCGTTGAAGATCAACTCAGCCTTGAAGCTTTCTTT. The chain is built from TRBV29-1 and TRBJ1-1; D gene unclear. Trimming shortened V by 0 bases and J by 7 bases, and 12 bases separated the two germline ends. This CDR3 region has 13 residues. Germline CDR1 SQVTM, CDR2 ANQGSEA.

This clone was detected once. The rearrangement uses TRBV7-9 and TRBJ2-1; D unclear. Trimming shortened V by 5 bases and J by 0 bases, and 11 bases separated the two germline ends. Germline values: CDR1 SEHNR, CDR2 FQNEAQ (reference sequence). CDR3 length: 15 residues. Written as DNA, the CDR3 is TGTGCCAGCAGCGTCACTCCTAGCTCCTACAATGAGCAGTTCTTC. Its translation is CASSVTPSSYNEQFF.

Only a few counts were recorded for this clone. The chain recombines TRBV4-1 with TRBJ1-2; D gene uncertain. Germline V lookup: CDR1 MGHRA, CDR2 YSYEKL. The V gene lost 0 bases and the J gene lost 4 bases, with 9 bases spanning the gap. This CDR3 contains 14 residues. CDR3 region: CASSQEDNFYGYTF. In nucleotides, the CDR3 is TGCGCCAGCAGCCAAGAGGATAACTTCTATGGCTACACCTTC.

The V and J genes are TRBV6-5 and TRBJ2-5; maybe TRBD2 (5 bases). This CDR3 comprises 13 residues. V was clipped by 6 bases and J by 4 bases, with 12 bases between them. CDR1 is MNHEY, CDR2 SVGAGI, per germline. As DNA, the CDR3 is TGTGCCAGCAGAAACCAGGAGGTAGAGACCCAGTACTTC. Its protein product is CASRNQEVETQYF.

The chain has TRBV19 and TRBJ1-5; D is unclear. Trimming cost V 9 bases and J 4 bases, with 19 bases left between them. The CDR3 spans 15 residues. Germline loops: CDR1 LNHDA, CDR2 SQIVND (reference sequence). The CDR3 here is CASCPRPTLNQPQHF. The DNA for the CDR3 is TGTGCCAGCTGCCCGAGACCCACACTAAATCAGCCCCAGCATTTT.

The chain carries TRBV2 and TRBJ2-7, with a possible D match to TRBD1 (5 bases). The CDR3 runs 14 residues. V was pared by 1 base and J by 3 bases, with 10 bases between. Germline-derived CDR1 and CDR2 are SNHLY and FYNNEI. CDR3 amino acids: CASSEGQGLYEQYF. The CDR3 DNA is TGTGCCAGCAGTGAAGGGCAGGGTCTCTACGAGCAGTACTTC.

This clone occurred once. V usage is TRBV15 and J usage is TRBJ1-1; D is undetermined. Germline CDR1 reads LNHNV; CDR2 reads YYDKDF (reference sequence). This CDR3 is 13 amino acids long. V was shortened by 8 bases and J by 1 base, with 11 bases between the two germline ends. CDR3 bases: TGTGCCACCTCGGATGAATGGAACACTGAAGCTTTCTTT. It encodes CATSDEWNTEAFF.

The chain is built from TRBV27 and TRBJ1-1; 9 positions agree with TRBD1. CDR1 is MNHEY, CDR2 SMNVEV, per germline (reference sequence). J gave up 3 bases and V 8 bases, and 4 bases lay outside the gene matches. The CDR3 length is 13 residues. The CDR3 coding sequence is TGTGCCAGCGGCGACAGGGGGTACACTGAAGCTTTCTTT. It translates to CASGDRGYTEAFF.

The chain links TRBV6-1 to TRBJ1-4, with D maybe TRBD1 (5 bases). V shed 2 bases and J shed 8 bases, with 15 bases lying between them. The CDR3 loop spans 15 amino acids. Germline values: CDR1 MNHNS, CDR2 SASEGT. The CDR3 protein is CASSEPRELEEKLFF. The CDR3, as DNA: TGTGCCAGCAGTGAACCCAGGGAATTGGAGGAAAAACTGTTTTTT.

This rearrangement joins TRBV6-1 to TRBJ1-1; the D is unclear. Trimming left V 10 bases short and J 1 base short, with 13 bases between. The germline CDR1 and CDR2 sequences are MNHNS and SASEGT. There are 13 residues in the CDR3. CDR3 sequence reads: CATHFDGNTEAFF. CDR3 nucleotides: TGTGCCACCCACTTCGACGGGAACACTGAAGCTTTCTTT.

This clone rates as large. The rearrangement uses TRBV6-5 and TRBJ2-1; D is unclear. Germline V gives CDR1 MNHEY, CDR2 SVGAGI. The CDR3 extends over 13 amino acids. Trimming took 7 bases from V and 4 from J, leaving 11 bases between them. CDR3 bases: TGTGCCAGCAAGAAACACTGTTACAATGAGCAGTTCTTC. Protein: CASKKHCYNEQFF.

The V call is TRBV9, the J call TRBJ2-7; 7 bases fit TRBD1. The J segment lost 1 base and the V segment lost 3 bases, leaving 7 bases of the junction unmatched. Germline CDR1 reads SGDLS; CDR2 reads YYNGEE. This CDR3 contains 15 residues. The CDR3 sequence: CASSGDSSASYEQYF. Here the CDR3 DNA reads TGTGCCAGCAGCGGGGACAGTTCCGCGTCCTACGAGCAGTACTTC. Full variable domain (remainder filled in from reference TRBV9 and TRBJ2-7): DSGVTQTPKHLITATGQRVTLRCSPRSGDLSVYWYQQSLDQGLQFLIQYYNGEERAKGNILERFSAQQFPDLHSELNLSSLELGDSALYFCASSGDSSASYEQYFGPGTRLTVT.

The chain links TRBV9 to TRBJ2-7; D is possibly TRBD1 or TRBD2 (7 bases each). The CDR3 loop spans 15 amino acids. The V end lost 4 bases, the J end lost 4 bases, and 18 bases lay between the germline ends. CDR1 is SGDLS and CDR2 is YYNGEE in the germline V gene. The chain's CDR3 is CASSLGAGGEYEQYF. The DNA of the CDR3 is TGTGCCAGCAGCCTAGGGGCAGGGGGGGAGTACGAGCAGTACTTC.

The V gene is TRBV4-1, the J gene TRBJ2-5; 7 bases are a match to TRBD1. The V and J ends lost 1 base and 5 bases, in that order; junction bases with no gene match: 7. The CDR3 loop spans 15 amino acids. The germline CDR1 and CDR2 sequences are MGHRA and YSYEKL. Written as DNA, the CDR3 is TGCGCCAGCAGCCAAGGAGGGACAGTTTGGGAGACCCAGTACTTC. Its translation: CASSQGGTVWETQYF.

The chain uses TRBV4-1 and TRBJ1-1, with 7 bases lining up with TRBD1. Trimming at V came to 2 bases and at J to 5 bases, leaving 2 bases not matched to a gene. Germline CDR1 and CDR2: MGHRA and YSYEKL. The CDR3 loop spans 13 amino acids. The DNA for the CDR3 is TGCGCCAGCAGCCAAAACAGGGGAACTGAAGCTTTCTTT. Encoded protein: CASSQNRGTEAFF.